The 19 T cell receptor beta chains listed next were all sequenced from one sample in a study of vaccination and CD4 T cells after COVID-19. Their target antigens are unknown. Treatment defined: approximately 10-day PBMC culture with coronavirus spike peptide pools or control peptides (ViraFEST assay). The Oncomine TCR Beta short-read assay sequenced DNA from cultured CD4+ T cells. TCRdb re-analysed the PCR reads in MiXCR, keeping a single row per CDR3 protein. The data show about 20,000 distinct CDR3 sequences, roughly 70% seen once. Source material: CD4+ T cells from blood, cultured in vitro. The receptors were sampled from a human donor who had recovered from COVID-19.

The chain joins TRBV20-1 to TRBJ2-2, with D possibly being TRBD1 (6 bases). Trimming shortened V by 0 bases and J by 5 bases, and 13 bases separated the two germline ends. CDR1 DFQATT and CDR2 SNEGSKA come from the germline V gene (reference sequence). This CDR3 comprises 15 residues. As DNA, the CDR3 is TGCAGTGCTAGAGATCGGACAGAGCTAACCGGGGAGCTGTTTTTT. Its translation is CSARDRTELTGELFF.

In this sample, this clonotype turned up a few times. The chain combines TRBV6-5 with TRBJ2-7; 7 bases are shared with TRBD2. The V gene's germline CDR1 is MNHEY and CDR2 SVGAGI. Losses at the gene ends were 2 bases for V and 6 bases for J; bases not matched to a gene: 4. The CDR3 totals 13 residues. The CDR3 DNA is TGTGCCAGCAGTTACCAGGGAGGGCCCGAGCAGTACTTC. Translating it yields CASSYQGGPEQYF.

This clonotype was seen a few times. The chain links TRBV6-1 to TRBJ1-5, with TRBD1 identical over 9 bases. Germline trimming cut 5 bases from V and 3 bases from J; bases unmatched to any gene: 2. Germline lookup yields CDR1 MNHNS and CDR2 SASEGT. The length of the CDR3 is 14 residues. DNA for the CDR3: TGTGCCAGCAGTAGGACAGGGGACAATCAGCCCCAGCATTTT. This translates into CASSRTGDNQPQHF.

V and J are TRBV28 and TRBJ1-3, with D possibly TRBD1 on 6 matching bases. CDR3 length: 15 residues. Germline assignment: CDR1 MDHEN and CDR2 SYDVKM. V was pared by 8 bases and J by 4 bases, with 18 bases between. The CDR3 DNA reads TGTGCCAGCGCGGTTGGGGGGCAGAGAGGAAACACCATATATTTT. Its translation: CASAVGGQRGNTIYF.

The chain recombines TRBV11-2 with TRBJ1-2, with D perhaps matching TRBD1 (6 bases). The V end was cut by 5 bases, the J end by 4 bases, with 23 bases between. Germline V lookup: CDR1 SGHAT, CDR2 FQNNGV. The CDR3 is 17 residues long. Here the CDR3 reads CASSVSGTLGGAYGYTF. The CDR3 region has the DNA TGTGCCAGCAGCGTATCCGGGACACTGGGCGGGGCCTATGGCTACACCTTC.

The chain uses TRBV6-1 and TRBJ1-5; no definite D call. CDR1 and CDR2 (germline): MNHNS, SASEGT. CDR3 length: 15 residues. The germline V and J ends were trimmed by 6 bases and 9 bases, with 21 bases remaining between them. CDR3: CASREIKGRPGPQHF. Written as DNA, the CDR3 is TGTGCCAGCAGGGAGATAAAAGGACGGCCAGGGCCCCAGCATTTT.

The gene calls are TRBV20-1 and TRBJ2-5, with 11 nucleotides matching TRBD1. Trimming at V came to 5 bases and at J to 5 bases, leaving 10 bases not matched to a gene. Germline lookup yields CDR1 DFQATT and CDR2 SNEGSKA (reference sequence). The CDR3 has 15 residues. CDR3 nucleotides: TGCAGTGCTGACCCGGACAGGGGGCGAGGGGAGACCCAGTACTTC. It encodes CSADPDRGRGETQYF.

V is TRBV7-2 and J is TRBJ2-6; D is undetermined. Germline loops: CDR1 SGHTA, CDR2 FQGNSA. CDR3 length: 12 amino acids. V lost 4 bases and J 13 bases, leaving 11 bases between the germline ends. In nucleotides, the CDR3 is TGTGCCAGCAGCTCGTTTCGTCGGGTCCTGACTTTC. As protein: CASSSFRRVLTF.

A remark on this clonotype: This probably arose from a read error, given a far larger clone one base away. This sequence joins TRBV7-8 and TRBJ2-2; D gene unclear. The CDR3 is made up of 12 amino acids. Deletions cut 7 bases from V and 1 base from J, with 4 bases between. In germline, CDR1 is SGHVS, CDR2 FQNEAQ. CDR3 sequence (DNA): TGTGCCAGCAACAAGAACACCGGGGAGCTGTTTTTT. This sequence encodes CASNKNTGELFF.

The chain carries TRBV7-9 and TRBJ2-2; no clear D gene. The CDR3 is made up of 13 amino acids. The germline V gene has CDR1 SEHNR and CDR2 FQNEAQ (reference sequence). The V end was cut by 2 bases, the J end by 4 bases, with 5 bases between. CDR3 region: CASSLWSTGELFF. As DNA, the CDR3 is TGTGCCAGCAGCTTATGGTCCACCGGGGAGCTGTTTTTT. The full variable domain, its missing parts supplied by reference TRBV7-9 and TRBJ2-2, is DTGVSQNPRHKITKRGQNVTFRCDPISEHNRLYWYRQTLGQGPEFLTYFQNEAQLEKSRLLSDRFSAERPKGSFSTLEIQRTEQGDSAMYLCASSLWSTGELFFGEGSRLTVL.

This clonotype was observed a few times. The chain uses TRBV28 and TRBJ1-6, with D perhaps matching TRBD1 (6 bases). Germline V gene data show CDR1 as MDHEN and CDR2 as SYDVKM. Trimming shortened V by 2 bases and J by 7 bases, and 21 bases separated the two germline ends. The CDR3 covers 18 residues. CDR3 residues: CASSLVGPGLTGNSPLHF. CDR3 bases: TGTGCCAGCAGTTTAGTCGGCCCAGGATTAACAGGGAATTCACCCCTCCACTTT. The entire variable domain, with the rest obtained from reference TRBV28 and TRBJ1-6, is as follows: DVKVTQSSRYLVKRTGEKVFLECVQDMDHENMFWYRQDPGLGLRLIYFSYDVKMKEKGDIPEGYSVSREKKERFSLILESASTNQTSMYLCASSLVGPGLTGNSPLHFGNGTRLTVT.

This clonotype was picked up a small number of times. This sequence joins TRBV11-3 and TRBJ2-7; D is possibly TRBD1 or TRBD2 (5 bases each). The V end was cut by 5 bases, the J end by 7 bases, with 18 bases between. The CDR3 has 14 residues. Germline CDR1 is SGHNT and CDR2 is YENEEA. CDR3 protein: CASSPYGAPWEQYF. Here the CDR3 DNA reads TGTGCCAGCAGCCCTTACGGGGCCCCCTGGGAGCAGTACTTC.

The CDR3 bases are TGTGCCACCAGTGATTTGCAGGGGAACTATGGCTACACCTTC. As protein: CATSDLQGNYGYTF. This chain joins TRBV24-1 and TRBJ1-2, with D possibly being TRBD1 (6 bases). This CDR3 has 14 residues. V gave up 0 bases and J gave up 2 bases, with 6 bases separating them. Germline values: CDR1 KGHDR, CDR2 SFDVKD.

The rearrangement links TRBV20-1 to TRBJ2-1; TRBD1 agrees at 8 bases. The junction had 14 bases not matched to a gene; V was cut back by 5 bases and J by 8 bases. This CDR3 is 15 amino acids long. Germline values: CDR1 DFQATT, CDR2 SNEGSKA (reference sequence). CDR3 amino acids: CSAPNPNRGVDEQFF. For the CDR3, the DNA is TGCAGTGCTCCAAACCCGAACAGGGGGGTCGATGAGCAGTTCTTC.

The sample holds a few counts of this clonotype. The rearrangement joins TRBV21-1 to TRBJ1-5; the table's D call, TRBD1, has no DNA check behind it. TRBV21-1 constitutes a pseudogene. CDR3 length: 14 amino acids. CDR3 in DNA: TGTGCCAGCAGCAAAGGACAGGGAAGTCAGCCCCAGCATTTT. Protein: CASSKGQGSQPQHF.

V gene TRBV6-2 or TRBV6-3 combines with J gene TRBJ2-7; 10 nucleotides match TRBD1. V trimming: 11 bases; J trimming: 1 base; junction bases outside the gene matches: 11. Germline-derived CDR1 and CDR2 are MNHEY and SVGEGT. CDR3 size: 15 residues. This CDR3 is CAARDRGQLSYEQYF. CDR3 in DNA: TGTGCCGCGCGGGACAGGGGTCAATTATCCTACGAGCAGTACTTC.

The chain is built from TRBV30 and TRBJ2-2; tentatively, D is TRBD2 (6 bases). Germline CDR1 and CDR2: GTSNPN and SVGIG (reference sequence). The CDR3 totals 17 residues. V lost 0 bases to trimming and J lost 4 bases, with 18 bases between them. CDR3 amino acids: CAWSVRTEGSTTGELFF. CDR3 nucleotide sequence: TGTGCCTGGAGTGTACGTACGGAGGGGTCGACCACCGGGGAGCTGTTTTTT. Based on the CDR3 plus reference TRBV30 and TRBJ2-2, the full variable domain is SQTIHQWPATLVQPVGSPLSLECTVEGTSNPNLYWYRQAAGRGLQLLFYSVGIGQISSEVPQNLSASRPQDRQFILSSKKLLLSDSGFYLCAWSVRTEGSTTGELFFGEGSRLTVL.

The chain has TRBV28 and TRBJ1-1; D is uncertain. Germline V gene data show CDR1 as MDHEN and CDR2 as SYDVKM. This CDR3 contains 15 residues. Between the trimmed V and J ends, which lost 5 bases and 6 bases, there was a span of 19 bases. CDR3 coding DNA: TGTGCCAGCAGTCCTCCCCCTCCTAAGGACCCTGAAGCTTTCTTT. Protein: CASSPPPPKDPEAFF.

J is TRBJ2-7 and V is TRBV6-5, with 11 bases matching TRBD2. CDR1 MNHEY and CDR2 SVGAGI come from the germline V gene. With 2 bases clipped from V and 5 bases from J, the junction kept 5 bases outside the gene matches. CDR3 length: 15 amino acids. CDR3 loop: CASSYGSGRADEQYF. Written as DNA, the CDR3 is TGTGCCAGCAGTTACGGTAGCGGGAGGGCCGACGAGCAGTACTTC.